One and the same sample provided the 2 T cell receptor beta chains below, sequenced in a study of cytomegalovirus exposure and HLA in healthy donors. PCR amplification relied on 60 Vbeta primers (plus 13 Jbeta primers). Assay: immunoSEQ multiplex PCR; the TCRdb copy retains only in-frame clones and omits some. The profile shows about 110,000 clones, roughly 80% of them singletons. Sequencing was done on a sample of PBMCs. These TCRs come from a man between 40 and 49 years old in good health and CMV-seronegative.

This chain connects TRBV18 to TRBJ2-2; weak D call: TRBD1 (5 bases). Germline loops: CDR1 KGHSH, CDR2 LQKENI. V shed 1 base and J shed 7 bases, with 13 bases lying between them. This CDR3 is built from 15 residues. CDR3 protein: CASSPLAGQGGELFF. CDR3 DNA sequence: TGTGCCAGCTCACCACTGGCCGGCCAGGGCGGGGAGCTGTTTTTT.

V is TRBV2 and J is TRBJ2-7; TRBD2 might be the D (7 bases). CDR1 SNHLY and CDR2 FYNNEI come from the germline V gene. This CDR3 spans 15 amino acids. V shed 5 bases and J shed 3 bases, with 17 bases lying between them. CDR3 amino acids: CASSRRGGLIYEQYF. The CDR3 bases are TGTGCCAGCAGTCGGAGGGGGGGACTAATCTACGAGCAGTACTTC.